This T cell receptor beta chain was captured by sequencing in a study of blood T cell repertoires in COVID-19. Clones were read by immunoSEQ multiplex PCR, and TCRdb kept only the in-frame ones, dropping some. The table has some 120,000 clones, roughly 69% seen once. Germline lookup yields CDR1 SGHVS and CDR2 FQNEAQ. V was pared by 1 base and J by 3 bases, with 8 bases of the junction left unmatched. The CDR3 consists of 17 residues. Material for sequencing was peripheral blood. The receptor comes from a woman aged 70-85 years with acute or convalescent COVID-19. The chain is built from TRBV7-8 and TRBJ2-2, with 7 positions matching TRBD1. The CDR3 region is CASSLGRAGGYTGELFF. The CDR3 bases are TGTGCCAGCAGCTTAGGCAGGGCAGGGGGATACACCGGGGAGCTGTTTTTT.